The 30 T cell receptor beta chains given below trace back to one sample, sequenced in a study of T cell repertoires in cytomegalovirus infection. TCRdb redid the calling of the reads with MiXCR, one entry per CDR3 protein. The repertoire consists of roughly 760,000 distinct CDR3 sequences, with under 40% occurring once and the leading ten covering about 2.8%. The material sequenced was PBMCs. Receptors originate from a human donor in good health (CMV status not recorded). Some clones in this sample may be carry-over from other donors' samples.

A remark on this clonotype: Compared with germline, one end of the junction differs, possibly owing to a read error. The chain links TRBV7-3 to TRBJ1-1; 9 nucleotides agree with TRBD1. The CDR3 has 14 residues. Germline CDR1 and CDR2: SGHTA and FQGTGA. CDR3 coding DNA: TGTGCCAGCAGCTTAAAACAGGGGGCCTCTGAAACTTTCTTT. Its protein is CASSLKQGASETFF.

CDR3 in amino acids: CASSAGDRGRNEQFF. CDR3 in DNA: TGCGCCAGCAGCGCAGGGGACAGGGGGAGGAATGAGCAGTTCTTC. J is TRBJ2-1 and V is TRBV5-1; 11 bases map to TRBD1. This CDR3 spans 15 amino acids. V lost 4 bases to trimming and J lost 7 bases; unmatched junction nucleotides: 7. CDR1 and CDR2 (germline): SGHRS, YFSETQ.

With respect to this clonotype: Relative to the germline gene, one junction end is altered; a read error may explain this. CDR3 DNA: TGTGCCAGCAGCTTAGAGGAGAAGGGACGTTCGGTCCCTAGCAATCAGCCCCATCATTTT. Translation gives CASSLEEKGRSVPSNQPHHF. This chain links TRBV11-3 with TRBJ1-5; D is possibly TRBD1 (5 bases). The V gene's germline CDR1 is SGHNT and CDR2 YENEEA. The CDR3 consists of 20 residues.

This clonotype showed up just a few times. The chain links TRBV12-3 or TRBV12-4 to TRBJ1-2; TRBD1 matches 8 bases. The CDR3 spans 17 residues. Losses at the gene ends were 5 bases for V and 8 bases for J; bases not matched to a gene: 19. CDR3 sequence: CASSPPRAGGAAGGYTF. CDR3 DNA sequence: TGTGCCAGCAGTCCCCCCAGGGCAGGGGGCGCCGCTGGAGGCTACACCTTC.

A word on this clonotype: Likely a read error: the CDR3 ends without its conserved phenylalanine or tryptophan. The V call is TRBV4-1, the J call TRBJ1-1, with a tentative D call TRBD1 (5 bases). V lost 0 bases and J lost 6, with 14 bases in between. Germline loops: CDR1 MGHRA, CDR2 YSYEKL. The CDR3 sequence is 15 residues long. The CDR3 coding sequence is TGCGCCAGCAGCCAAGATCAGCGGGGGTCTTCTGAAGCTTTCTTG. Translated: CASSQDQRGSSEAFL.

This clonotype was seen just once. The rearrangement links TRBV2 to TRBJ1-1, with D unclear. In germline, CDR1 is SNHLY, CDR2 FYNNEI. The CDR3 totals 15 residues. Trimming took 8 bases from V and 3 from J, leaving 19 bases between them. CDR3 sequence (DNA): TGTGCCAGCGGCCTTGGACGGCCCAAGGACACTGAAGCTTTCTTT. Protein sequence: CASGLGRPKDTEAFF.

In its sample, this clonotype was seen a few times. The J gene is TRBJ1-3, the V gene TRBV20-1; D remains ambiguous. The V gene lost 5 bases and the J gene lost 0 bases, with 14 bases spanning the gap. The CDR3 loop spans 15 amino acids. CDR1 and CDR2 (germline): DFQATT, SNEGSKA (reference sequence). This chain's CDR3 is CSAGRVGHSGNTIYF. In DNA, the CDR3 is TGCAGTGCTGGAAGAGTCGGTCACTCTGGAAACACCATATATTTT.

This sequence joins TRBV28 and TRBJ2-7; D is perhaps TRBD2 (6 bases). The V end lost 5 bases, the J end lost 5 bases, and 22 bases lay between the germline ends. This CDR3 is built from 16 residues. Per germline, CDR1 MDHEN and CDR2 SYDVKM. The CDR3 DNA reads TGTGCCAGCAGTCCCTCTTCGAGGGGAGGCTTGGACGAGCAGTACTTC. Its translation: CASSPSSRGGLDEQYF.

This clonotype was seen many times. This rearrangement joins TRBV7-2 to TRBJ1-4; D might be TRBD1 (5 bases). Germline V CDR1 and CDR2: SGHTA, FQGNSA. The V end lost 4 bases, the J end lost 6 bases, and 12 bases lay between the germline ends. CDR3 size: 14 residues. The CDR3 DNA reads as TGTGCCAGCAGCTGGGGCCGCGGGGATGAAAAACTGTTTTTT. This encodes CASSWGRGDEKLFF.

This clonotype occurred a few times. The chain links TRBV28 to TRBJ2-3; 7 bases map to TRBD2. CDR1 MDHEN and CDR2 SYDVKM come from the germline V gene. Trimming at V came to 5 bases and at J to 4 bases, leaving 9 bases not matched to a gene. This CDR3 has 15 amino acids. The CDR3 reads CASSRLAYTADTQYF. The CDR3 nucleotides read TGTGCCAGCAGTAGACTAGCCTACACAGCAGATACGCAGTATTTT.

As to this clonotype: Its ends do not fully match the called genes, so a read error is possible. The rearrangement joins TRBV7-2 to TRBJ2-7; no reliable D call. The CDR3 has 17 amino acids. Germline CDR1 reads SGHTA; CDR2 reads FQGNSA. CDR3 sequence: CASRLATGKRSISEQYF. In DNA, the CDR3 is TGTGCCAGCCGCTTAGCTACCGGAAAGAGGTCCATATCCGAGCAGTACTTC.

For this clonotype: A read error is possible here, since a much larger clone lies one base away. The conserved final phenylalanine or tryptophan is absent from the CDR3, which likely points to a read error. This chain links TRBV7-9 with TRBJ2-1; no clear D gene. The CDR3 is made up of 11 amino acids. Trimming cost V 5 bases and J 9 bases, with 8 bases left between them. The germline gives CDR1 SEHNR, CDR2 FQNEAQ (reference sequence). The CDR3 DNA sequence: TGTGCCAGCAGCCCTCACGGTGAGCAGTTCTTA. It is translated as CASSPHGEQFL.

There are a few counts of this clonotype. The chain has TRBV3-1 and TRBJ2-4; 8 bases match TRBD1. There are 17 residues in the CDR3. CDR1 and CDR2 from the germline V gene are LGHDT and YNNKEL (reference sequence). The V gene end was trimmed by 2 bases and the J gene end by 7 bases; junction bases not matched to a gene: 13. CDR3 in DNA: TGTGCCAGCAGCCAAAGGCGCCAGGGGGCAATCGGGAACATTCAGTACTTC. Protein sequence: CASSQRRQGAIGNIQYF.

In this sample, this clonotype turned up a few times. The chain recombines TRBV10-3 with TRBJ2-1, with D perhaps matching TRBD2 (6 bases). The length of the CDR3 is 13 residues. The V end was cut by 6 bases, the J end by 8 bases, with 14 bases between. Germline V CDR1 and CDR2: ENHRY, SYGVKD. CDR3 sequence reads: CAIRKRDSDEQFF. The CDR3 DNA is TGTGCCATCAGGAAAAGGGACTCTGATGAGCAGTTCTTC.

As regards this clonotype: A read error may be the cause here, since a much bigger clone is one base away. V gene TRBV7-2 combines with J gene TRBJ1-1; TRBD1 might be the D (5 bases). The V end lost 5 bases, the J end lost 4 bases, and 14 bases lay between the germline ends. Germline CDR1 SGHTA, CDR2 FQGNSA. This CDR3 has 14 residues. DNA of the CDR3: TGTGCCAGCAGCCCCCCCGGGGGAAGCACTGAAGCTTTCTTT. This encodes CASSPPGGSTEAFF. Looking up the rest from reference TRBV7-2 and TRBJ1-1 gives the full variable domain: GAGVSQSPSNKVTEKGKDVELRCDPISGHTALYWYRQSLGQGLEFLIYFQGNSAPDKSGLPSDRFSAERTGGSVSTLTIQRTQQEDSAVYLCASSPPGGSTEAFFGQGTRLTVV.

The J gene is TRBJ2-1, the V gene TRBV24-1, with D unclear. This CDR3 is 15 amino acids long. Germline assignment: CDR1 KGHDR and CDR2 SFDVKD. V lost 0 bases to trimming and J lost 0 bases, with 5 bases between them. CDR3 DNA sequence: TGTGCCACCAGTGATTTGACGGGCTCCTACAATGAGCAGTTCTTC. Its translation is CATSDLTGSYNEQFF.

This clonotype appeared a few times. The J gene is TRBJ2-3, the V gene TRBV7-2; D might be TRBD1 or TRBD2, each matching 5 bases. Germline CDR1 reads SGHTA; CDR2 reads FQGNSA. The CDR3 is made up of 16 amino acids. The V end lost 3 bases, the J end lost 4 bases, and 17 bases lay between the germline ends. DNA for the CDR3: TGTGCCAGCAGCTTCCTAGGCCTTGGGGGTTCAGATACGCAGTATTTT. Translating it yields CASSFLGLGGSDTQYF. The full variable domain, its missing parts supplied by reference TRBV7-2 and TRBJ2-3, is GAGVSQSPSNKVTEKGKDVELRCDPISGHTALYWYRQSLGQGLEFLIYFQGNSAPDKSGLPSDRFSAERTGGSVSTLTIQRTQQEDSAVYLCASSFLGLGGSDTQYFGPGTRLTVL.

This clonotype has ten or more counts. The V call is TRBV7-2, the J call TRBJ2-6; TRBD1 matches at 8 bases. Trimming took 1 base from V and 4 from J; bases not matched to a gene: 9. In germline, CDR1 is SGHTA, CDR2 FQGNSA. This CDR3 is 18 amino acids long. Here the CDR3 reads CASSLGPQGAVGANVLTF. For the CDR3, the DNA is TGTGCCAGCAGCTTAGGTCCCCAGGGGGCCGTAGGGGCCAACGTCCTGACTTTC.

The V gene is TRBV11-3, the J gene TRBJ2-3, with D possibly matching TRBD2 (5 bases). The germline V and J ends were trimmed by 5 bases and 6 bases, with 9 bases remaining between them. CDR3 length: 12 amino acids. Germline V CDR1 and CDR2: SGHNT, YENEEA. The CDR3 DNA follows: TGTGCCAGCAGCCATCCGGGGGATACGCAGTATTTT. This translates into CASSHPGDTQYF. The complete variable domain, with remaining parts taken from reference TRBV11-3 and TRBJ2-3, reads EAGVVQSPRYKIIEKKQPVAFWCNPISGHNTLYWYLQNLGQGPELLIRYENEEAVDDSQLPKDRFSAERLKGVDSTLKIQPAELGDSAVYLCASSHPGDTQYFGPGTRLTVL.

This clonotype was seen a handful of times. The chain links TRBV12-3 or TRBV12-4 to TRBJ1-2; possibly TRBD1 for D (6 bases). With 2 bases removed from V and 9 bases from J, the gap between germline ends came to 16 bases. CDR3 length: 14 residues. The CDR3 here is CASSLLRGAGSYTF. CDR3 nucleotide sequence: TGTGCCAGCAGTTTACTCCGGGGGGCAGGGAGCTACACCTTC.

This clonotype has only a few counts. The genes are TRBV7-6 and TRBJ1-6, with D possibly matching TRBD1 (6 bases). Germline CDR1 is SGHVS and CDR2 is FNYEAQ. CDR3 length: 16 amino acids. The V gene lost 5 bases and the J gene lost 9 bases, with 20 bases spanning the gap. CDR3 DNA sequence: TGTGCCAGCAGCCGAAACGCTTGGGACATCCTTTCACCCCTCCACTTT. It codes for CASSRNAWDILSPLHF. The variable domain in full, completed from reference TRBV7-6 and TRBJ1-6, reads GAGVSQSPRYKVTKRGQDVALRCDPISGHVSLYWYRQALGQGPEFLTYFNYEAQQDKSGLPNDRFSAERPEGSISTLTIQRTEQRDSAMYRCASSRNAWDILSPLHFGNGTRLTVT.

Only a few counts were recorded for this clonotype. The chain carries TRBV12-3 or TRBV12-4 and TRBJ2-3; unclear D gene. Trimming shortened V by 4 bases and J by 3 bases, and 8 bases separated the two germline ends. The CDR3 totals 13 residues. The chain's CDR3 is CASSSLITDTQYF. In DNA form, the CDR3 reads TGTGCCAGCAGTTCACTAATTACAGATACGCAGTATTTT.

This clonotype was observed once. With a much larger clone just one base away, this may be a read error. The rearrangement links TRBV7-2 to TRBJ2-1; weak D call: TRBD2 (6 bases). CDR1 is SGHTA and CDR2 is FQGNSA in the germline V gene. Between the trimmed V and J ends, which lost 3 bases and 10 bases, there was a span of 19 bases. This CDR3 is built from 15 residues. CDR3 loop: CASSLDGGVAEEQFF. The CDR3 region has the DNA TGTGCCAGCAGCTTGGATGGCGGGGTTGCCGAGGAGCAGTTCTTC. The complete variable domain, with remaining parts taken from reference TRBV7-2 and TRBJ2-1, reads GAGVSQSPSNKVTEKGKDVELRCDPISGHTALYWYRQSLGQGLEFLIYFQGNSAPDKSGLPSDRFSAERTGGSVSTLTIQRTQQEDSAVYLCASSLDGGVAEEQFFGPGTRLTVL.

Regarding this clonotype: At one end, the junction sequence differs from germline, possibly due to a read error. The CDR3 loop is CDSSQEITRVLQPKHF. The CDR3 DNA follows: TGCGACAGCAGCCAAGAGATCACCAGGGTACTTCAGCCCAAGCATTTT. V is TRBV4-1 and J is TRBJ1-5; D might be TRBD1 (5 bases). CDR3 size: 16 residues. Germline V gene data show CDR1 as MGHRA and CDR2 as YSYEKL.

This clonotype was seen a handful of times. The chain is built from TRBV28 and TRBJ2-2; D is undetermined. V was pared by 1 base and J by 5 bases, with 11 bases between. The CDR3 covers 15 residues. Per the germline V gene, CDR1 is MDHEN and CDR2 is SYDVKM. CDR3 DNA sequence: TGTGCCAGCAGTTTATACCGCCAAGGGACCGGGGAGCTGTTTTTT. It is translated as CASSLYRQGTGELFF.

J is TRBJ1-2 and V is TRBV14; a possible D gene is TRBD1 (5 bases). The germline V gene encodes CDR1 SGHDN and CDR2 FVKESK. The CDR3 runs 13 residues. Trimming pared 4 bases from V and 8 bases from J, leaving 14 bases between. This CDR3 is CASSRFRAGGYTF. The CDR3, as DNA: TGTGCCAGCAGCCGATTCAGGGCGGGAGGCTACACCTTC. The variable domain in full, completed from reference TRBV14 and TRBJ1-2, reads EAGVTQFPSHSVIEKGQTVTLRCDPISGHDNLYWYRRVMGKEIKFLLHFVKESKQDESGMPNNRFLAERTGGTYSTLKVQPAELEDSGVYFCASSRFRAGGYTFGSGTRLTVV.

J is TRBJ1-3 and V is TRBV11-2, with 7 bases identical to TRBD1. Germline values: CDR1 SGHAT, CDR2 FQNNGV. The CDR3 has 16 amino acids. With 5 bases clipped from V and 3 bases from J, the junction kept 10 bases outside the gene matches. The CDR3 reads CASSHLDRVVGNTIYF. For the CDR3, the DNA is TGTGCCAGCAGCCATCTCGACAGGGTAGTTGGAAACACCATATATTTT.

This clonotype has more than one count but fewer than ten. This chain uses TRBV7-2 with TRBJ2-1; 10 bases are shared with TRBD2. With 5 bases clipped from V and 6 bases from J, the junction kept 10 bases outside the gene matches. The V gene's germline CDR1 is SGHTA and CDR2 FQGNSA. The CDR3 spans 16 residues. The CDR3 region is CASSPPGSGRTNEQFF. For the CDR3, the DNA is TGTGCCAGCAGCCCCCCTGGTAGCGGGAGGACCAATGAGCAGTTCTTC. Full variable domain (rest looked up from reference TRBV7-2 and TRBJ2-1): GAGVSQSPSNKVTEKGKDVELRCDPISGHTALYWYRQSLGQGLEFLIYFQGNSAPDKSGLPSDRFSAERTGGSVSTLTIQRTQQEDSAVYLCASSPPGSGRTNEQFFGPGTRLTVL.

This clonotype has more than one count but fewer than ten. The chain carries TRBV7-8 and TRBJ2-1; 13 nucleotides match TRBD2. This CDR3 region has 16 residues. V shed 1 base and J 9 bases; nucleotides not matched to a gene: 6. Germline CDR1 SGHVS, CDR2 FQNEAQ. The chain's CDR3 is CASSLVGLAGAGEQFF. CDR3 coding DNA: TGTGCCAGCAGCTTAGTAGGACTAGCGGGAGCCGGTGAGCAGTTCTTC. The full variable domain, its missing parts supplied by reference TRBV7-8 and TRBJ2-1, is GAGVSQSPRYKVAKRGQDVALRCDPISGHVSLFWYQQALGQGPEFLTYFQNEAQLDKSGLPSDRFFAERPEGSVSTLKIQRTQQEDSAVYLCASSLVGLAGAGEQFFGPGTRLTVL.

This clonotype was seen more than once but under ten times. The CDR3 region has the DNA TGTGCCAGCAGGAGGGCCCCGACCGGGGAGCTGTTTTTT. It yields the protein CASRRAPTGELFF. The chain combines TRBV6-5 with TRBJ2-2, with D possibly matching TRBD2 (5 bases). V was pared by 6 bases and J by 5 bases, with 10 bases between. The CDR3 sequence is 13 residues long. Germline V gene lookup returns CDR1 MNHEY and CDR2 SVGAGI.